The entry below gives a single TCR beta chain sequence along with its context. The antigen is unknown. Trimming pared 0 bases from V and 5 bases from J, leaving 10 bases between. This CDR3 is 14 amino acids long. CDR1 and CDR2 (germline): SGHAT, FQNNGV. The repertoire was sequenced with immunoSEQ multiplex PCR; TCRdb's copy has only in-frame clones and lacks some. The sample records 12,000 or so clones, roughly 70% being singletons. This specimen belongs to a study of tumor-infiltrating lymphocytes in localized non-small cell lung cancer. The overall study: Several tumor histologies, both smoking statuses, and some post-neoadjuvant chemotherapy samples were included. From each patient, both tumor and uninvolved lung, non-adjacent to tumor, were sampled.

Findings and caveats of the study: Different pieces of the same tissue were used for each assay. Compared with uninvolved lung, tumors showed higher T cell infiltration by TCRbeta sequencing.

The sample consisted of uninvolved lung tissue not adjacent to the tumor. The chain couples TRBV11-2 to TRBJ2-5, with D possibly TRBD2 on 6 matching bases. The TCR originated in a human donor with non-small cell lung cancer. The CDR3 protein is CASSLDGGRETQYF. The CDR3 bases are TGTGCCAGCAGCTTAGATGGGGGGAGGGAGACCCAGTACTTC.